A single sample gave rise to the 15 T cell receptor beta chains below, sequenced in a study of blood T cell repertoires in COVID-19 (TCRdb year 2020). Library generation was performed with the immunoSEQ multiplex PCR assay. The source is immuneACCESS, and TCRdb retained only in-frame sequences with V and J called. Part of the clones is not carried over; for the studies checked, unresolved V genes explain less than half of this, and the remainder is unexplained. This sample comprises around 52,000 clones, 82% of them detected only once. Less than 25% of the sample is held by the ten biggest clonotypes. Sequenced: peripheral blood. The receptors were sampled from a woman in her sixties with acute or convalescent COVID-19.

This sequence joins TRBV27 and TRBJ1-6, with D hard to call. V lost 2 bases, J lost 9 bases, and 8 bases lay in between. The length of the CDR3 is 13 residues. Per germline, CDR1 MNHEY and CDR2 SMNVEV (reference sequence). The CDR3 bases are TGTGCCAGCAGTTTAGGCCCGGGTTCACCCCTCCACTTT. Encoded protein: CASSLGPGSPLHF.

The CDR3 sequence is CATHGGGRTGELFF. The DNA of the CDR3 is TGTGCCACCCATGGCGGGGGGAGGACCGGGGAGCTGTTTTTT. V is TRBV19 and J is TRBJ2-2, with 8 bases that match TRBD2. CDR3 length: 14 residues. Germline CDR1 is LNHDA and CDR2 is SQIVND (reference sequence). Unmatched junction bases numbered 9, after V lost 10 bases and J lost 5 bases.

The rearrangement joins TRBV6-5 to TRBJ2-5, with 10 bases fitting TRBD2. Unmatched junction bases numbered 5, after V lost 6 bases and J lost 1 base. Germline V lookup: CDR1 MNHEY, CDR2 SVGAGI. The CDR3 length is 15 residues. Written as DNA, the CDR3 is TGTGCCAGCAGATTAGCGGGGGGACTCCAAGAGACCCAGTACTTC. Translation gives CASRLAGGLQETQYF.

The chain has TRBV19 and TRBJ2-1, with a weak D call TRBD2 (7 bases). The CDR3 spans 14 residues. The V gene's germline CDR1 is LNHDA and CDR2 SQIVND (reference sequence). V was trimmed by 4 bases and J by 7 bases, leaving 14 bases between them. DNA for the CDR3: TGTGCCAGTAGTAACAGGGAGGGGACAAATGAGCAGTTCTTC. Encoded protein: CASSNREGTNEQFF.

V usage is TRBV7-2 and J usage is TRBJ1-3, with 8 bases lining up with TRBD1. Germline trimming cut 10 bases from V and 7 bases from J; bases unmatched to any gene: 9. There are 13 residues in the CDR3. Looked up from germline, CDR1 is SGHTA and CDR2 is FQGNSA. This CDR3 is CATSGDRGNTIYF. CDR3 DNA sequence: TGTGCCACCTCTGGAGACAGGGGTAACACCATATATTTT.

This chain connects TRBV30 to TRBJ1-4, with D tentatively TRBD1 (6 bases). Germline V gene data show CDR1 as GTSNPN and CDR2 as SVGIG (reference sequence). Trimming pared 2 bases from V and 4 bases from J, leaving 17 bases between. The CDR3 totals 16 residues. CDR3 sequence reads: CAWSRSHGQNNEKLFF. The CDR3 DNA reads as TGTGCCTGGAGTCGTTCGCACGGACAGAATAATGAAAAACTGTTTTTT.

The chain links TRBV9 to TRBJ2-2, with TRBD1 matching 8 bases. There are 15 residues in the CDR3. Germline assignment: CDR1 SGDLS and CDR2 YYNGEE. J gave up 4 bases and V 4 bases, and 6 bases lay outside the gene matches. CDR3 DNA: TGTGCCAGCAGCCAGGGGACAGGCCCCACCGGGGAGCTGTTTTTT. Residues: CASSQGTGPTGELFF.

V usage is TRBV7-9 and J usage is TRBJ1-2, with TRBD1 identical over 8 bases. The CDR3 consists of 13 residues. Trimming took 2 bases from V and 5 from J; bases not matched to a gene: 1. Germline V gives CDR1 SEHNR, CDR2 FQNEAQ (reference sequence). The CDR3 is CASSLTGGYGYTF. The CDR3 DNA sequence: TGTGCCAGCAGCTTAACAGGGGGTTATGGCTACACCTTC.

The chain has TRBV2 and TRBJ1-6; D not certain. The V and J ends lost 7 bases and 7 bases respectively, with 14 bases between them. Germline V lookup: CDR1 SNHLY, CDR2 FYNNEI. This CDR3 is 14 amino acids long. The DNA of the CDR3 is TGTGCCAGCAATCCTAGAGGGTTGAATTCACCCCTCCACTTT. This encodes CASNPRGLNSPLHF.

The CDR3 DNA is TGTGCCAGCAGCTTACAGGTGTTTAATTCACCCCTCCACTTT. It specifies CASSLQVFNSPLHF. The chain couples TRBV7-2 to TRBJ1-6; no clear D. V gave up 2 bases and J gave up 6 bases, with 8 bases separating them. The CDR3 extends over 14 amino acids. CDR1 is SGHTA, CDR2 FQGNSA, per germline. Drawing the rest from reference TRBV7-2 and TRBJ1-6, the complete variable domain is GAGVSQSPSNKVTEKGKDVELRCDPISGHTALYWYRQSLGQGLEFLIYFQGNSAPDKSGLPSDRFSAERTGGSVSTLTIQRTQQEDSAVYLCASSLQVFNSPLHFGNGTRLTVT.

The chain combines TRBV19 with TRBJ1-2; D is possibly TRBD1 (5 bases). CDR3 length: 17 residues. Germline CDR1 reads LNHDA; CDR2 reads SQIVND (reference sequence). The ends were cut back, 6 bases at V and 5 bases at J, with 25 bases in the middle. CDR3 in DNA: TGTGCCAGTAGACATCAAGAGGACGGGGACTTTGGGTATGGCTACACCTTC. This sequence encodes CASRHQEDGDFGYGYTF.

The chain recombines TRBV2 with TRBJ1-1; D gene ambiguous. CDR3 length equals 13 residues. V was cut by 3 bases and J by 5 bases, with 10 bases left in between. Germline V lookup: CDR1 SNHLY, CDR2 FYNNEI. Written as DNA, the CDR3 is TGTGCCAGCAGTGATGGAGGGAGGACTGAAGCTTTCTTT. Its protein is CASSDGGRTEAFF.

The chain combines TRBV7-2 with TRBJ2-1; 11 positions match TRBD1. The CDR3 has 16 residues. J lost 1 base, V lost 4 bases, and 3 bases had no gene match. Germline values: CDR1 SGHTA, CDR2 FQGNSA. DNA of the CDR3: TGTGCCAGCAGCTCCGGGACAGGGGGGTCCTACAATGAGCAGTTCTTC. It codes for CASSSGTGGSYNEQFF.

In its sample, this clone was seen once. V is TRBV15 and J is TRBJ1-6; no definite D call. The V end lost 5 bases, the J end lost 14 bases, and 19 bases lay between the germline ends. Germline-derived CDR1 and CDR2 are LNHNV and YYDKDF (reference sequence). The CDR3 has 14 amino acids. The CDR3 bases are TGTGCCACCAGCCCCACGATTTCAGGTGTCGCCCTCCACTTT. Translation gives CATSPTISGVALHF.

This clone has a single count. V gene TRBV7-3 combines with J gene TRBJ2-5; 9 nucleotides align to TRBD2. The germline V gene encodes CDR1 SGHTA and CDR2 FQGTGA. Trimming at V came to 5 bases and at J to 4 bases, leaving 8 bases not matched to a gene. This CDR3 spans 15 amino acids. DNA of the CDR3: TGTGCCAGCAGCCAGCGGGGGGAGGAAGGAGAGACCCAGTACTTC. Protein sequence: CASSQRGEEGETQYF. Full variable domain (missing parts from reference TRBV7-3 and TRBJ2-5): GAGVSQTPSNKVTEKGKYVELRCDPISGHTALYWYRQSLGQGPEFLIYFQGTGAADDSGLPNDRFFAVRPEGSVSTLKIQRTERGDSAVYLCASSQRGEEGETQYFGPGTRLLVL.